What follows are 30 T cell receptor beta chains derived from one specimen sequenced in a study of regulatory T cells in long-lasting Graves disease. Building the TCR beta libraries relied on iRepertoire HTBI primers, and CDR3 regions underwent Arm-PCR. TCRdb ran MiXCR on the multiplex PCR reads and lists one entry per CDR3 protein. This table holds 540,000 or so distinct CDR3 sequences, roughly 12% found once. This sample's time point: newly diagnosed GD, antithyroid drugs for less than 3 months. PBMCs were the source of the RNA used for TCR sequencing. The sample was also reused in another study, on T cells in Graves' hyperthyroidism and ophthalmopathy.

This material consisted of peripheral blood mononuclear cells (PBMCs), taken at new diagnosis, from a patient treated with antithyroid drugs. These receptors were collected from a man aged 25 to 45 with Graves disease.

This clonotype has a count of ten or more. In DNA, the CDR3 is TGTGCCAGCAGCCTGGACAGGAACAATGAAAAACTGTTTTTT. Residues: CASSLDRNNEKLFF. The chain has TRBV7-9 and TRBJ1-4; TRBD1 matches 7 bases. V lost 5 bases and J lost 5; bases outside the gene matches: 5. The CDR3 has 14 residues. Germline-derived CDR1 and CDR2 are SEHNR and FQNEAQ (reference sequence).

There are many counts of this clonotype. The rearrangement links TRBV6-1 to TRBJ2-7; 10 bases map to TRBD2. The V and J ends lost 6 bases and 1 base, in that order; junction bases with no gene match: 15. The CDR3 runs 18 residues. Germline loops: CDR1 MNHNS, CDR2 SASEGT. The chain's CDR3 is CASSQTRGTSALSYEQYF. The DNA of the CDR3 is TGTGCCAGCAGCCAAACTCGGGGGACTAGCGCCTTATCCTACGAGCAGTACTTC.

At least ten counts were recorded for this clonotype. The V call is TRBV28, the J call TRBJ2-1; 8 bases line up with TRBD2. This CDR3 contains 16 residues. V gave up 3 bases and J gave up 10 bases; unmatched junction bases: 14. From germline, CDR1 is MDHEN and CDR2 SYDVKM. DNA for the CDR3: TGTGCCAGCAGTTTGTCCGTAGCGGGAAGCATACACGAGCAGTTCTTC. This encodes CASSLSVAGSIHEQFF. Full variable domain (outside the CDR3, taken from reference TRBV28 and TRBJ2-1): DVKVTQSSRYLVKRTGEKVFLECVQDMDHENMFWYRQDPGLGLRLIYFSYDVKMKEKGDIPEGYSVSREKKERFSLILESASTNQTSMYLCASSLSVAGSIHEQFFGPGTRLTVL.

This clonotype was detected ten times or more. This sequence joins TRBV10-3 and TRBJ2-1; D call uncertain. The CDR3 sequence is 12 residues long. The V end lost 11 bases, the J end lost 4 bases, and 12 bases lay between the germline ends. CDR1 and CDR2 (germline): ENHRY, SYGVKD. The CDR3 loop is CAATTNYNEQFF. DNA for the CDR3: TGTGCCGCAACGACAAATTACAATGAGCAGTTCTTC.

There are many counts of this clonotype. The chain carries TRBV6-5 and TRBJ1-1; D is uncertain. Trimming stripped 4 bases from V and 7 bases from J, with 13 bases between. CDR1 is MNHEY, CDR2 SVGAGI, per germline. The CDR3 has 13 amino acids. CDR3 amino acids: CASSSRRLGEAFF. The CDR3, as DNA: TGTGCCAGCAGTTCTAGACGGTTAGGTGAAGCTTTCTTT.

This clonotype was recorded at least ten times. This chain joins TRBV29-1 and TRBJ2-1; 7 bases match TRBD1. V was pared by 4 bases and J by 1 base, with 4 bases of the junction left unmatched. This CDR3 comprises 14 residues. CDR1 is SQVTM, CDR2 ANQGSEA, per germline. CDR3 coding DNA: TGCAGCGTTGGACAGGGTGGATCCTACAATGAGCAGTTCTTC. Translating gives CSVGQGGSYNEQFF.

A remark on this clonotype: It may be a read error: a sequence one base away is much more abundant. The CDR3 sequence is CASSPMYNEQFF. The CDR3 DNA follows: TGTGCCAGCTCACCAATGTACAATGAGCAGTTCTTC. The rearrangement links TRBV18 to TRBJ2-1; D call uncertain. CDR3 size: 12 residues. V dropped 2 bases and J dropped 4 bases, with 3 bases sitting between them. Germline CDR1 KGHSH, CDR2 LQKENI.

This clonotype was seen at least ten times. This CDR3 reads CSAEHNPTTQYF. CDR3 in DNA: TGCAGTGCTGAACATAATCCGACTACGCAGTATTTT. The V and J genes are TRBV20-1 and TRBJ2-3; D is unclear. Germline V lookup: CDR1 DFQATT, CDR2 SNEGSKA (reference sequence). The CDR3 consists of 12 residues. With 5 bases removed from V and 8 bases from J, the gap between germline ends came to 14 bases.

The table lists this clonotype with many counts. The V gene is TRBV6-1, the J gene TRBJ1-1; possibly TRBD1 for D (6 bases). Germline V gene lookup returns CDR1 MNHNS and CDR2 SASEGT. The CDR3 totals 15 residues. The germline V and J ends were trimmed by 5 bases and 1 base, with 14 bases remaining between them. In DNA, the CDR3 is TGTGCCAGCAGTCCGACCGGGACACGGAACACTGAAGCTTTCTTT. It codes for CASSPTGTRNTEAFF.

Ten or more counts support this clonotype. The chain recombines TRBV2 with TRBJ2-3, with 7 bases fitting TRBD2. The CDR3 contains 14 residues. The germline CDR1 and CDR2 sequences are SNHLY and FYNNEI. V lost 10 bases to trimming and J lost 3 bases; unmatched junction nucleotides: 10. The CDR3 reads CATSPHGRTDTQYF. The CDR3 coding sequence is TGTGCCACCTCGCCCCACGGGAGGACAGATACGCAGTATTTT.

About this clonotype itself: This sequence is one base from a far larger clone and is likely a read error. This chain joins TRBV6-6 and TRBJ2-5, with TRBD1 matching 7 bases. With 0 bases clipped from V and 9 bases from J, the junction kept 19 bases outside the gene matches. In germline, CDR1 is MNHNY, CDR2 SVGAGI (reference sequence). This CDR3 is 18 amino acids long. This chain's CDR3 is CASSYSETGKGMGEAQYF. The CDR3 DNA reads as TGTGCCAGCAGTTACTCGGAGACAGGGAAGGGAATGGGTGAGGCCCAGTACTTC.

The table lists this clonotype with many counts. The V call is TRBV10-3, the J call TRBJ2-7; the D gene is possibly TRBD1 (6 bases). Germline CDR1 ENHRY, CDR2 SYGVKD. The CDR3 spans 13 residues. Trimming cost V 11 bases and J 1 base, with 15 bases left between them. CDR3 protein: CAGGQSSSYEQYF. The CDR3 bases are TGTGCCGGCGGACAGAGCTCATCCTACGAGCAGTACTTC.

In this sample, this clonotype turned up many times. In nucleotides, the CDR3 is TGTGCCAGCAGCCAAGATTGGGGAGGTAACACTGAAGCTTTCTTT. Its protein product is CASSQDWGGNTEAFF. J is TRBJ1-1 and V is TRBV4-2; D is uncertain. The V end lost 0 bases, the J end lost 2 bases, and 10 bases lay between the germline ends. The germline gives CDR1 LGHNA, CDR2 YNFKEQ. This CDR3 is built from 15 residues.

J is TRBJ2-2 and V is TRBV7-9; no definite D call. The CDR3 loop spans 14 amino acids. Germline V gene data show CDR1 as SEHNR and CDR2 as FQNEAQ (reference sequence). Between the trimmed V and J ends, which lost 5 bases and 3 bases, there was a span of 10 bases. The chain's CDR3 is CASSHNLDTGELFF. As DNA, the CDR3 is TGTGCCAGCAGCCACAACTTAGACACCGGGGAGCTGTTTTTT.

This clonotype was observed at least ten times. V gene TRBV7-9 combines with J gene TRBJ1-1; weak D call: TRBD1 (5 bases). V lost 1 base to trimming and J lost 3 bases, with 18 bases between them. The CDR3 extends over 17 amino acids. Germline V lookup: CDR1 SEHNR, CDR2 FQNEAQ (reference sequence). CDR3 protein: CASSLVRGSGRDTEAFF. The CDR3 bases are TGTGCCAGCAGCTTAGTGAGGGGCTCCGGGCGGGACACTGAAGCTTTCTTT. Full variable domain (remainder filled in from reference TRBV7-9 and TRBJ1-1): DTGVSQNPRHKITKRGQNVTFRCDPISEHNRLYWYRQTLGQGPEFLTYFQNEAQLEKSRLLSDRFSAERPKGSFSTLEIQRTEQGDSAMYLCASSLVRGSGRDTEAFFGQGTRLTVV.

The rearrangement uses TRBV20-1 and TRBJ1-4, with D perhaps matching TRBD1 (5 bases). V was pared by 4 bases and J by 2 bases, with 11 bases between. This CDR3 is built from 14 residues. The V gene's germline CDR1 is DFQATT and CDR2 SNEGSKA (reference sequence). CDR3 loop: CSAKRRDTNEKLFF. For the CDR3, the DNA is TGCAGTGCTAAGCGACGGGACACTAATGAAAAACTGTTTTTT.

This clonotype was observed at least ten times. The chain employs TRBV30 and TRBJ2-7; D is undetermined. V was cut by 4 bases and J by 6 bases, with 16 bases left in between. CDR1 is GTSNPN and CDR2 is SVGIG in the germline V gene (reference sequence). The CDR3 covers 13 residues. CDR3: CAWTSGPIGEQYF. The CDR3 coding sequence is TGTGCCTGGACTTCCGGGCCAATAGGCGAGCAGTACTTC.

This clonotype showed up many times. The rearrangement links TRBV10-1 to TRBJ1-2; the D is unclear. V was pared by 2 bases and J by 0 bases, with 10 bases between. The CDR3 consists of 15 residues. Germline values: CDR1 WNHNN, CDR2 SYGVQD (reference sequence). This CDR3 reads CASSEDPGANYGYTF. CDR3 nucleotide sequence: TGCGCCAGCAGTGAGGATCCGGGAGCTAACTATGGCTACACCTTC.

This clonotype was seen repeatedly, ten times or more. The chain has TRBV2 and TRBJ2-1, with TRBD2 as a possible D gene (6 bases). V gave up 5 bases and J gave up 5 bases, with 13 bases separating them. This CDR3 is built from 14 residues. Germline V gene sequence: CDR1 SNHLY, CDR2 FYNNEI. CDR3 region: CASSFRRGDNEQFF. For the CDR3, the DNA is TGTGCCAGCAGTTTTCGGAGGGGAGACAATGAGCAGTTCTTC.

This clonotype was seen many times. CDR3 DNA sequence: TGTGCCAGCTCACCACCCATAGCGGGAGGGCCCCACAATGAGCAGTTCTTC. Translation: CASSPPIAGGPHNEQFF. The chain links TRBV18 to TRBJ2-1, with 11 bases matching TRBD2. The ends lost 0 bases at V and 5 bases at J; junction bases unmatched: 6. The CDR3 consists of 17 residues. Germline-derived CDR1 and CDR2 are KGHSH and LQKENI. The entire variable domain, with the rest obtained from reference TRBV18 and TRBJ2-1, is as follows: NAGVMQNPRHLVRRRGQEARLRCSPMKGHSHVYWYRQLPEEGLKFMVYLQKENIIDESGMPKERFSAEFPKEGPSILRIQQVVRGDSAAYFCASSPPIAGGPHNEQFFGPGTRLTVL.

This clonotype was observed many times. This chain uses TRBV7-2 with TRBJ2-7, with D perhaps matching TRBD1 (6 bases). The CDR3 sequence is 13 residues long. The V and J ends lost 5 bases and 3 bases respectively, with 11 bases between them. Germline CDR1 SGHTA, CDR2 FQGNSA. The CDR3 coding sequence is TGTGCCAGCAGCAAAAGACAGGTCTACGAGCAGTACTTC. As protein: CASSKRQVYEQYF.

This clonotype was counted between two and nine times. V is TRBV11-2 and J is TRBJ2-7; D remains unclear. CDR3 length equals 12 residues. V lost 3 bases to trimming and J lost 6 bases, with 9 bases between them. Germline V gene data show CDR1 as SGHAT and CDR2 as FQNNGV. The CDR3 sequence: CASSFSTTEQYF. The CDR3 DNA sequence: TGTGCCAGCAGCTTTTCTACCACCGAGCAGTACTTC.

Ten or more counts support this clonotype. The chain carries TRBV11-2 and TRBJ2-1; 9 bases are a match to TRBD2. CDR1 is SGHAT, CDR2 FQNNGV, per germline. J lost 7 bases, V lost 4 bases, and 11 bases had no gene match. CDR3 length equals 16 residues. CDR3 nucleotides: TGTGCCAGCAGCTCCCCCGCTAGCGGGATCGCAAATGAGCAGTTCTTC. Its translation: CASSSPASGIANEQFF.

V is TRBV12-5 and J is TRBJ2-7, with 14 bases matching TRBD2. The CDR3 runs to 16 residues. CDR1 is LGHNT, CDR2 FRNRAP, per germline. Trimming removed 5 bases from V and 7 bases from J; junction bases left unmatched: 10. CDR3 in DNA: TGTGCTAGTGGTGTGGATGGGGGGACTAGCGGGAGAGAGCAGTACTTC. Amino acids: CASGVDGGTSGREQYF.

This clonotype was counted only a few times. This chain joins TRBV30 and TRBJ2-3; D unclear. The CDR3 is 11 amino acids. The germline CDR1 and CDR2 sequences are GTSNPN and SVGIG (reference sequence). The ends were cut back, 1 base at V and 5 bases at J, with 4 bases in the middle. This CDR3 reads CAWSDRDTQYF. Here the CDR3 DNA reads TGTGCCTGGAGTGATAGAGATACGCAGTATTTT.

This clonotype was counted only a few times. The chain carries TRBV7-9 and TRBJ2-1, with TRBD2 identical over 9 bases. The CDR3 has 16 residues. With V trimmed by 0 bases and J by 7 bases, 7 bases remained unmatched. Per germline, CDR1 SEHNR and CDR2 FQNEAQ (reference sequence). Here the CDR3 reads CASSLARAGGQNEQFF. Written as DNA, the CDR3 is TGTGCCAGCAGCTTAGCGCGAGCGGGAGGTCAGAATGAGCAGTTCTTC.

This clonotype was seen only a few times. This chain connects TRBV3-1 to TRBJ2-6; D might be TRBD2 (6 bases). V was shortened by 0 bases and J by 4 bases, with 10 bases between the two germline ends. The CDR3 has 16 amino acids. Germline V CDR1 and CDR2: LGHDT, YNNKEL (reference sequence). CDR3 bases: TGTGCCAGCAGCCAAGAGGAGGGTACAGGGGCCAACGTCCTGACTTTC. This codes for CASSQEEGTGANVLTF.

This clonotype was found many times. CDR3 nucleotide sequence: TGTGCCAGCACCTTAGCGGGAAGTCGGTTGGATACGCAGTATTTT. Translation: CASTLAGSRLDTQYF. V usage is TRBV2 and J usage is TRBJ2-3; 8 bases line up with TRBD2. The CDR3 sequence is 15 residues long. Germline V gene lookup returns CDR1 SNHLY and CDR2 FYNNEI. The junction had 12 bases not matched to a gene; V was cut back by 7 bases and J by 6 bases.

This clonotype was seen ten or more times. Here the CDR3 reads CASSGQGGTQYF. In nucleotides, the CDR3 is TGTGCCAGCAGTGGACAGGGTGGGACCCAGTACTTC. V and J are TRBV2 and TRBJ2-5; 7 positions match TRBD1. The junction had 3 bases not matched to a gene; V was cut back by 4 bases and J by 7 bases. Germline CDR1 reads SNHLY; CDR2 reads FYNNEI. The CDR3 consists of 12 residues.

This clonotype was seen many times. The CDR3 DNA follows: TGTGCCAGCAGTGGCGAGACAGGGGGCGGTCAGCCCCAGCATTTT. Translation: CASSGETGGGQPQHF. The rearrangement links TRBV6-1 to TRBJ1-5; 10 bases are shared with TRBD1. Germline values: CDR1 MNHNS, CDR2 SASEGT. The V gene end was trimmed by 4 bases and the J gene end by 6 bases; junction bases not matched to a gene: 6. This CDR3 region has 15 residues.